A selection of T cell receptor beta chains follows, all from one sample in a study of CD8 T cells in ankylosing spondylitis. One entry per CDR3 protein, called by TCRdb with MiXCR from the 5' RACE reads. Among 150,000 to 200,000 distinct CDR3 sequences listed, 10% to 15% were seen once. The specimen was blood, either unsorted or a sorted T cell fraction (not recorded which). The receptors were gathered from a female donor with ankylosing spondylitis or in good health (not recorded which). Both conserved end residues are part of each CDR3. The order of the fields is D gene, V gene, J gene, clone size, CDR3 DNA, CDR3 protein. The D gene is left open where the match is weak. Some rows have no size entry. The others give once, few or many, or a class for an expanded clone.

D gene: .
V gene: TRBV20-1
J gene: TRBJ2-3
clone size: .
CDR3 DNA: TGCAGTGCTCCCCCCGCAGGCGGGAGCACAGATACGCAGTATTTT
CDR3 protein: CSAPPAGGSTDTQYF

D gene: .
V gene: TRBV5-1
J gene: TRBJ1-2
clone size: many
CDR3 DNA: TGCGCCAGCAGCTTGGAGGCAGTGATCTATGGCTACACCTTC
CDR3 protein: CASSLEAVIYGYTF

D gene: TRBD2
V gene: TRBV29-1
J gene: TRBJ2-5
clone size: .
CDR3 DNA: TGCAGCACTTCCCCTGGGGCTAGCGGCCAAGAGACCCAGTACTTC
CDR3 protein: CSTSPGASGQETQYF

D gene: TRBD1
V gene: TRBV7-2
J gene: TRBJ2-1
clone size: .
CDR3 DNA: TGTGCCAGCAGCTTATTTGCAGGGGGCAGGAATGAGCAGTTCTTC
CDR3 protein: CASSLFAGGRNEQFF

D gene: .
V gene: TRBV6-4
J gene: TRBJ1-5
clone size: .
CDR3 DNA: TGTGCCAGCAGATCGGGGGGGGTTTGCCTATTAAATCAGCCCCAGCATTTT
CDR3 protein: CASRSGGVCLLNQPQHF

D gene: .
V gene: TRBV10-3
J gene: TRBJ2-1
clone size: many
CDR3 DNA: TGTGCCACCGGGACCGAAAACGCGGGATTCGGCGAGCAGTTCTTC
CDR3 protein: CATGTENAGFGEQFF

D gene: .
V gene: TRBV28
J gene: TRBJ2-1
clone size: many
CDR3 DNA: TGTGCCACCGGGACGATCGTCTTTAATGAGCAGTTCTTC
CDR3 protein: CATGTIVFNEQFF

D gene: .
V gene: TRBV5-1
J gene: TRBJ2-1
clone size: many
CDR3 DNA: TGCGCCAGCAGCTTGGATGGCGGGGATTACAATGAGCAGTTCTTC
CDR3 protein: CASSLDGGDYNEQFF

D gene: .
V gene: TRBV7-3
J gene: TRBJ2-3
clone size: few
CDR3 DNA: TGTGCCAGCGCCACCGACAGGGAGGGAGATACGCAGTATTTT
CDR3 protein: CASATDREGDTQYF

D gene: .
V gene: TRBV21-1
J gene: TRBJ1-6
clone size: .
CDR3 DNA: TGTGCCAGCAGCGGCCCGGGACAGGGGTTGGGGTACGGGGATTCACCCCTCCACTTT
CDR3 protein: CASSGPGQGLGYGDSPLHF

D gene: .
V gene: TRBV12-3/TRBV12-4
J gene: TRBJ1-5
clone size: .
CDR3 DNA: TGTGCCAGCAGTTCGGATAGGAGCAATCAGCCCCAGCATTTT
CDR3 protein: CASSSDRSNQPQHF

D gene: .
V gene: TRBV18
J gene: TRBJ2-2
clone size: .
CDR3 DNA: TGTGCCAGCTCACCACCAAACAGCCAGAACACCGGGGAGCTGTTTTTT
CDR3 protein: CASSPPNSQNTGELFF

D gene: TRBD1
V gene: TRBV6-2/TRBV6-3
J gene: TRBJ2-3
clone size: many
CDR3 DNA: TGTGCCAGCACCGGAGAGGGGGCGAACACAGATACGCAGTATTTT
CDR3 protein: CASTGEGANTDTQYF

D gene: .
V gene: TRBV18
J gene: TRBJ2-2
clone size: .
CDR3 DNA: TGTGCCAGCTCACCGTCGGTTAACACCGGGGAGCTGTTTTTT
CDR3 protein: CASSPSVNTGELFF

D gene: TRBD1
V gene: TRBV20-1
J gene: TRBJ1-5
clone size: many
CDR3 DNA: TGCAGTGCACGATACAGGGGGGGAATCAATCAGCCCCAGCATTTT
CDR3 protein: CSARYRGGINQPQHF